The subject of this entry is one T cell receptor (beta chain). Additional DNA sequences in this sample encode the identical CDR3. How the authors handled the data: Cell counts per sample came from amplifying reference gene primers. Clones were read by immunoSEQ multiplex PCR, and TCRdb kept only the in-frame ones, dropping some. V, J and clone size reflect that table, while D and trimming were determined from the DNA. The data show 220,000 or so clones, around 85% seen once. This specimen belongs to a study of blood T cell repertoires in COVID-19. Study context: Some COVID-19 samples were acute and others convalescent; all came from the United States, Italy and Spain.

CDR3 length: 14 residues. The J segment lost 6 bases and the V segment lost 0 bases, leaving 2 bases of the junction unmatched. The germline V gene has CDR1 LGHNA and CDR2 YNFKEQ. Assignment of participants to cohorts was predicated upon participant-reported clinical history. The source material was PBMCs or T cells enriched from blood (not recorded which). The chain links TRBV4-2 to TRBJ1-2, with TRBD1 identical over 9 bases. The origin of this receptor is a middle-aged woman with acute COVID-19. In nucleotides, the CDR3 is TGTGCCAGCAGCCAAGATAGGACAGGGGATGGCTACACCTTC. It specifies CASSQDRTGDGYTF.